This TCR beta chain appears in the sequencing data of a study of beta chain features in type 1 diabetes. CDR1 is KGHSH and CDR2 is LQKENI in the germline V gene. The CDR3 covers 15 residues. V lost 3 bases, J lost 1 base, and 12 bases lay in between. A note on this clone: The antigen is not known.

The study reverse transcribed the entire isolated RNA, so it sequenced expressed TCRB transcripts. Repertoires were generated with immunoSEQ multiplex PCR, while TCRdb's copy carries only in-frame clones and drops some. The table includes about 280,000 clones, about 15% detected once. General study findings and limits: There was a moderate but significant shortening of TCRB CDR3s in all four CD4+ subsets of Type 1 diabetes patients. PCR might pick shorter templates more often, in the same way for patients and controls.

Using CD45RO/CCR7/CD25/CD127/CD95/CD27, CD4+ naive, central memory, regulatory and stem cell-like memory cells were sorted. Sequencing was done on a sample of naive CD4+ T cells from blood. This clonotype originated in a man younger than 30 with type 1 diabetes. V usage is TRBV18 and J usage is TRBJ1-1, with a possible D match to TRBD1 (6 bases). This CDR3 reads CASSPLRGANTEAFF. The CDR3 region has the DNA TGTGCCAGCTCACCCCTTCGGGGGGCGAACACTGAAGCTTTCTTT.